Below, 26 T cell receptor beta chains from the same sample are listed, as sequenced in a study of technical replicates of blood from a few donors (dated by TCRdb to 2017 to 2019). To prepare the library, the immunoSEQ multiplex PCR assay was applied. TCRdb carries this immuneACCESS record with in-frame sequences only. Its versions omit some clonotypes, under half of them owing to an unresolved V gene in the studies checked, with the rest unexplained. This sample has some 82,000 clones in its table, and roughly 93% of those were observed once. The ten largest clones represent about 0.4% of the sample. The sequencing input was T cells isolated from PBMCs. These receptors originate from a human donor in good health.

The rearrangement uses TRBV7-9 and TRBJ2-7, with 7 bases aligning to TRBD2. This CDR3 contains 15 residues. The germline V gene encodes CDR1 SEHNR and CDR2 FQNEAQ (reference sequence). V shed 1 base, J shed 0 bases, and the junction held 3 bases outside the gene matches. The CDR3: CASSLGGGSSYEQYF. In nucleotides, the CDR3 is TGTGCCAGCAGCTTAGGCGGCGGGAGCTCCTACGAGCAGTACTTC.

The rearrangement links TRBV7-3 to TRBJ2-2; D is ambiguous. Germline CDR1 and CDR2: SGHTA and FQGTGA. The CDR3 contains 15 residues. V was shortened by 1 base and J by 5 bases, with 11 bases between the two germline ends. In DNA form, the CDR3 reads TGTGCCAGCAGCTTAATGATAAGTACAACCGGGGAGCTGTTTTTT. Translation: CASSLMISTTGELFF.

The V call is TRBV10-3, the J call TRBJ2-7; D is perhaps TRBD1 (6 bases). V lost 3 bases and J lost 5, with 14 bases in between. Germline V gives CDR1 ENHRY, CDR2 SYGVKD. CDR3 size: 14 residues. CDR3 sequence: CAISDGGKRDEQYF. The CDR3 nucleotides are TGTGCCATCAGTGATGGGGGCAAACGGGACGAGCAGTACTTC.

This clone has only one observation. As DNA, the CDR3 is TGTGCCAGCAAGGCTGGACAGTCGAACACCGGGGAGCTGTTTTTT. Amino acid sequence: CASKAGQSNTGELFF. V is TRBV19 and J is TRBJ2-2; possibly TRBD1 for D (6 bases). Looked up from germline, CDR1 is LNHDA and CDR2 is SQIVND (reference sequence). The CDR3 length is 15 residues. The ends were cut back, 9 bases at V and 0 bases at J, with 14 bases in the middle.

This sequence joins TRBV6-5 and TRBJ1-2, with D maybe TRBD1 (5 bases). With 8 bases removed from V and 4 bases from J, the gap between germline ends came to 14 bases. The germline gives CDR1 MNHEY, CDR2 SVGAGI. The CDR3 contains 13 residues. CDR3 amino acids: CASVGQTSYGYTF. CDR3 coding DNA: TGTGCCAGCGTGGGGCAGACTAGCTATGGCTACACCTTC.

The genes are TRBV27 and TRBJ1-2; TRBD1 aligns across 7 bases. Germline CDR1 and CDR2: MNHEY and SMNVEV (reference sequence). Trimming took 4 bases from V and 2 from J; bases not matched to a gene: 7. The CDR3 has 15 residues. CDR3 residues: CASSSLRGKNYGYTF. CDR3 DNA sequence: TGTGCCAGCAGTTCCCTCAGGGGGAAGAACTATGGCTACACCTTC.

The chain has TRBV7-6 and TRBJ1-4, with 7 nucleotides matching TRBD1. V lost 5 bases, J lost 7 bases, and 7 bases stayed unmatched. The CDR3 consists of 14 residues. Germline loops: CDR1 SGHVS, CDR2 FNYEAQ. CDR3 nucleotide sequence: TGTGCCAGCAGCCCGACAGGGTGGGTTGAAAAACTGTTTTTT. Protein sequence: CASSPTGWVEKLFF.

CDR3 in DNA: TGTGCCAGCAGCTTTATAGGAGCTGAAAGCACAGATACGCAGTATTTT. This encodes CASSFIGAESTDTQYF. This chain connects TRBV7-2 to TRBJ2-3; no clear D. The germline V gene has CDR1 SGHTA and CDR2 FQGNSA. The CDR3 contains 16 residues. Trimming shortened V by 3 bases and J by 0 bases, and 13 bases separated the two germline ends.

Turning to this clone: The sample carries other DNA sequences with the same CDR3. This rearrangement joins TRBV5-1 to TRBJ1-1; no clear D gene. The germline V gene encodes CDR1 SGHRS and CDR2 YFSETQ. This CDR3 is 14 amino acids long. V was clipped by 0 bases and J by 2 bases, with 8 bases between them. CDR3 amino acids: CASSLGQANTEAFF. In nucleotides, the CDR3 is TGCGCCAGCAGCTTGGGACAAGCAAACACTGAAGCTTTCTTT.

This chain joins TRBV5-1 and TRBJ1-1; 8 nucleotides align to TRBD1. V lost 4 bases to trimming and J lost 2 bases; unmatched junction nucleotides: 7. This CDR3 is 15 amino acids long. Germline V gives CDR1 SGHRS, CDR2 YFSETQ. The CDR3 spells CASSPHDRGNTEAFF. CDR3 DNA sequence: TGCGCCAGCAGCCCCCACGACAGGGGTAACACTGAAGCTTTCTTT.

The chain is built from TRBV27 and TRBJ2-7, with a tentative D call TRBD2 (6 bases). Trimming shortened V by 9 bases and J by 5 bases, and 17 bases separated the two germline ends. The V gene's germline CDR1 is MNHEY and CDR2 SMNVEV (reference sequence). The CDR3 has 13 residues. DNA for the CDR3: TGTGCCAGTGGTTACGGAGGGATTAACGAGCAGTACTTC. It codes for CASGYGGINEQYF.

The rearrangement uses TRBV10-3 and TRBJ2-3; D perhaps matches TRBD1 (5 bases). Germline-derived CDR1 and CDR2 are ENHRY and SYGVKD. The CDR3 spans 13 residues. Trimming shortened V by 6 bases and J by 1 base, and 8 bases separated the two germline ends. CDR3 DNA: TGTGCCATCAGGGAAGGGGGCACAGATACGCAGTATTTT. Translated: CAIREGGTDTQYF.

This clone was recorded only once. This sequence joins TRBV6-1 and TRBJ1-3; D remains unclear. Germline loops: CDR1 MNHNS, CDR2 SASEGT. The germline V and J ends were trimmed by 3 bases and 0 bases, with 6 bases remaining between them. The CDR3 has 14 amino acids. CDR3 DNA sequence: TGTGCCAGCAGTGATAGCCCCTCTGGAAACACCATATATTTT. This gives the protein CASSDSPSGNTIYF.

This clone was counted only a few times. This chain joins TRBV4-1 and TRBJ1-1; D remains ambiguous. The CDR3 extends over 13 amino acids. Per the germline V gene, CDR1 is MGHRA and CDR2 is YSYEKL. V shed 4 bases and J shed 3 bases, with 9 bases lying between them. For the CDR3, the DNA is TGCGCCAGCAGCCTCTCGGAGGACACTGAAGCTTTCTTT. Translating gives CASSLSEDTEAFF.

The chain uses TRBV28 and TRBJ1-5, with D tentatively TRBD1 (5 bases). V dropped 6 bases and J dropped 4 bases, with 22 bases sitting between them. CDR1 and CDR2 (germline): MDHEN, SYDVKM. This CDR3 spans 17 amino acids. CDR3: CASSSPIVGLLNQPQHF. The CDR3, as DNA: TGTGCCAGCAGCTCACCCATAGTGGGACTTCTTAATCAGCCCCAGCATTTT.

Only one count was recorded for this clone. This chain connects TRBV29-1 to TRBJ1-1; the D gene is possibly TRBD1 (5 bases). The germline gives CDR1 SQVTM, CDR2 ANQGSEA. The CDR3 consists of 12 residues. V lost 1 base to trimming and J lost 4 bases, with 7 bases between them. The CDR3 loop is CSVEGDSTEAFF. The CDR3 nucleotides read TGCAGCGTTGAAGGAGACAGCACTGAAGCTTTCTTT.

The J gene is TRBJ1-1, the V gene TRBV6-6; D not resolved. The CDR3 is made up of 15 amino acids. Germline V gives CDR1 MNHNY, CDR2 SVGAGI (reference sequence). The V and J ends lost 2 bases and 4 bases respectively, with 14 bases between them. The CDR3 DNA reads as TGTGCCAGCAGTTACAGGAGCGCAGACTTCACTGAAGCTTTCTTT. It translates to CASSYRSADFTEAFF.

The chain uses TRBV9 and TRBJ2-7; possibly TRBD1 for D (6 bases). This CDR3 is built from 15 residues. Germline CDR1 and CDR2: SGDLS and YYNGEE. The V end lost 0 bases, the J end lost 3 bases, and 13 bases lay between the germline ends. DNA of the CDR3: TGTGCCAGCAGCGTAGACGGCAGGGGACACTACGAGCAGTACTTC. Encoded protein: CASSVDGRGHYEQYF.

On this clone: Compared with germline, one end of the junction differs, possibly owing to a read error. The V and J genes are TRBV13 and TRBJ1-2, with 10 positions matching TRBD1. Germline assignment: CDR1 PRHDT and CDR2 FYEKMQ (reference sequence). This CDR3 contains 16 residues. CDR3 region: CASSLGTGEDNYGYTF. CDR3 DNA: TGTGCCAGCAGCCTAGGGACAGGGGAAGACAACTATGGCTACACCTTC.

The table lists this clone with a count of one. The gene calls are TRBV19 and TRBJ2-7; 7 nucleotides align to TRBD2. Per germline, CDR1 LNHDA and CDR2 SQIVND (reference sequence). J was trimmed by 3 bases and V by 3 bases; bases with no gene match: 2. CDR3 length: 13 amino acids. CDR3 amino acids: CASSITSVYEQYF. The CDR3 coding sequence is TGTGCCAGTAGTATCACTAGCGTCTACGAGCAGTACTTC.

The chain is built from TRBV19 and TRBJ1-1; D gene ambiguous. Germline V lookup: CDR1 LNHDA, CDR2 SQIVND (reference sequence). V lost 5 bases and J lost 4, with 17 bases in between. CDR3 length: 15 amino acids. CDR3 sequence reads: CASSGGLPGSTEAFF. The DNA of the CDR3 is TGTGCCAGTAGTGGCGGACTCCCCGGGAGCACTGAAGCTTTCTTT.

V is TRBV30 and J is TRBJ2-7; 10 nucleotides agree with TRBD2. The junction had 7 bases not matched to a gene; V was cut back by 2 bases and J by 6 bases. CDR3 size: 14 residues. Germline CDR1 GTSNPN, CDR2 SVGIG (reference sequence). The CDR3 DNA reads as TGTGCCTGGAGTCTGACTAGCGGGTCGGTCGAGCAGTACTTC. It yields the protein CAWSLTSGSVEQYF.

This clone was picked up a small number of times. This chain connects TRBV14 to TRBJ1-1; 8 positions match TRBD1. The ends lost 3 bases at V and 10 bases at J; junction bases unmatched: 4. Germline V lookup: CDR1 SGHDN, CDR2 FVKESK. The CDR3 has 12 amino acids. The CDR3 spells CASSQDRVRAFF. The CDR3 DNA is TGTGCCAGCAGCCAGGACAGGGTAAGAGCTTTCTTT.

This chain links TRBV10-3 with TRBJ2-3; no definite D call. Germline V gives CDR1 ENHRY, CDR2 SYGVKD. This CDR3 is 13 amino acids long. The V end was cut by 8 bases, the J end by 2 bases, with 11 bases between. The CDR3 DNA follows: TGTGCCATCGCGGCAGCTTACACAGATACGCAGTATTTT. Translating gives CAIAAAYTDTQYF.

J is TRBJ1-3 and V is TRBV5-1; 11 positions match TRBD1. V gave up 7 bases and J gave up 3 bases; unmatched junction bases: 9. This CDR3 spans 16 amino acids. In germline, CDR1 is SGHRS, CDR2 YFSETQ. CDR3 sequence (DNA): TGCGCCAGCTGGACAGGGGGCTTTGAAGATGGAAACACCATATATTTT. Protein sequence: CASWTGGFEDGNTIYF.

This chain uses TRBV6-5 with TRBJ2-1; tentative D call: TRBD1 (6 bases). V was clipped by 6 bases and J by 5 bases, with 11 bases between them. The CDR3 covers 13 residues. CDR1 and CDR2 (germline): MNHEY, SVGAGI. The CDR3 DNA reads TGTGCCAGCAGACCAGCAGGGGACAATGAGCAGTTCTTC. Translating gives CASRPAGDNEQFF.